The 9 T cell receptor beta chains reported below all come from one sample, sequenced in a study of T cell responses to AZD1222 COVID-19 vaccine. The protocol was immunoSEQ multiplex PCR, while the TCRdb copy is restricted to in-frame clones and leaves out a portion. The sample lists about 120,000 clones, about nine tenths seen once, with 2% to 3% in the top ten. The sample in question was peripheral blood, obtained 28 days after the second AZD1222 dose. The origin of the receptors is an adult who received the AZD1222 COVID-19 vaccine.

This chain links TRBV12-3 or TRBV12-4 with TRBJ1-6, with D possibly TRBD1 on 5 matching bases. Trimming shortened V by 3 bases and J by 10 bases, and 10 bases separated the two germline ends. The CDR3 extends over 13 amino acids. The CDR3 region is CASSLNGDSPLHF. Written as DNA, the CDR3 is TGTGCCAGCAGTTTGAATGGGGACTCACCCCTCCACTTT.

This clone was detected only a few times. The chain combines TRBV15 with TRBJ1-1, with no clear D. CDR3 length: 13 amino acids. The V end lost 2 bases, the J end lost 3 bases, and 7 bases lay between the germline ends. CDR1 LNHNV and CDR2 YYDKDF come from the germline V gene (reference sequence). The CDR3 DNA reads TGTGCCACCAGCAGACCGGAGGACACTGAAGCTTTCTTT. As protein: CATSRPEDTEAFF.

This chain connects TRBV6-5 to TRBJ1-3; D possibly corresponds to TRBD1 (5 bases). The CDR3 runs 13 residues. Trimming left V 6 bases short and J 2 bases short, with 8 bases between. Germline CDR1 is MNHEY and CDR2 is SVGAGI. The CDR3 here is CASRGLAGNTIYF. The CDR3 coding sequence is TGTGCCAGCAGGGGACTTGCTGGAAACACCATATATTTT.

The chain links TRBV11-2 to TRBJ2-5, with 11 bases lining up with TRBD1. Per the germline V gene, CDR1 is SGHAT and CDR2 is FQNNGV. The CDR3 spans 16 residues. Trimming took 5 bases from V and 2 from J; bases not matched to a gene: 7. The CDR3, as DNA: TGTGCCAGCAGCGGGGACAGGGGGGTCCTTCAAGAGACCCAGTACTTC. Translating gives CASSGDRGVLQETQYF.

V is TRBV6-5 and J is TRBJ1-1; D ambiguous. Germline-derived CDR1 and CDR2 are MNHEY and SVGAGI. Trimming took off 6 bases at V and 1 base at J, with 9 bases between the two ends. This CDR3 region has 13 residues. In DNA form, the CDR3 reads TGTGCCAGCAGGATGGACGGGAACACTGAAGCTTTCTTT. Its translation: CASRMDGNTEAFF.

The rearrangement joins TRBV28 to TRBJ1-2; D remains ambiguous. Trimming cost V 4 bases and J 0 bases, with 12 bases left between them. The CDR3 contains 15 residues. CDR1 is MDHEN and CDR2 is SYDVKM in the germline V gene. This CDR3 reads CASSSPGRTNYGYTF. CDR3 nucleotide sequence: TGTGCCAGCAGTTCCCCTGGACGGACTAACTATGGCTACACCTTC.

V is TRBV4-3 and J is TRBJ1-4, with a tentative D call TRBD1 (5 bases). Trimming pared 3 bases from V and 2 bases from J, leaving 13 bases between. The V gene's germline CDR1 is LGHNA and CDR2 YSLEER. The CDR3 is made up of 16 amino acids. CDR3 nucleotide sequence: TGCGCCAGCAGCCACCGCTGGGGGAGGACTAATGAAAAACTGTTTTTT. It codes for CASSHRWGRTNEKLFF.

The chain is built from TRBV4-1 and TRBJ1-3; D remains ambiguous. This CDR3 contains 14 residues. The V end lost 4 bases, the J end lost 0 bases, and 7 bases lay between the germline ends. Germline CDR1 reads MGHRA; CDR2 reads YSYEKL. The CDR3 bases are TGCGCCAGCAGCCGAGGTCTCTCTGGAAACACCATATATTTT. Amino acids: CASSRGLSGNTIYF.

The rearrangement joins TRBV5-6 to TRBJ2-7; 7 positions agree with TRBD2. The ends lost 3 bases at V and 2 bases at J; junction bases unmatched: 5. This CDR3 has 14 residues. CDR1 and CDR2 (germline): SGHDT, YYEEEE. The CDR3, as DNA: TGTGCCAGCAGCTCGCTCGGGAGGACCTACGAGCAGTACTTC. Amino acid sequence: CASSSLGRTYEQYF.